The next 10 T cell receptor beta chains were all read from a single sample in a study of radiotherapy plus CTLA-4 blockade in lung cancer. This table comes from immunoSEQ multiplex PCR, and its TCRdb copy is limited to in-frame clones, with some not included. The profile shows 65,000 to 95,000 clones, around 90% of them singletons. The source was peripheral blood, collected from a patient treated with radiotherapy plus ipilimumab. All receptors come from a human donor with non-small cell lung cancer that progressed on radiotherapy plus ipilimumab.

The DNA of the CDR3 is TGTGCCAGCAGCGTCGGGGACAGGGGTAGTAACGAGCAGTACTTC. This gives the protein CASSVGDRGSNEQYF. V usage is TRBV9 and J usage is TRBJ2-7; 10 nucleotides line up with TRBD1. After removal of 2 bases from V and 5 bases from J, the junction contained 7 bases not matched to a gene. The CDR3 is made up of 15 amino acids. CDR1 and CDR2 from the germline V gene are SGDLS and YYNGEE.

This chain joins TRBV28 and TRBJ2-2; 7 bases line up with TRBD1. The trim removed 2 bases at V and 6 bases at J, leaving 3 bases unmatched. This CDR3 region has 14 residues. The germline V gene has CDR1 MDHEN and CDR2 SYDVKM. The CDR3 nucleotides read TGTGCCAGCAGTTTAAGGCAGGGGGCCGGGGAGCTGTTTTTT. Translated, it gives CASSLRQGAGELFF. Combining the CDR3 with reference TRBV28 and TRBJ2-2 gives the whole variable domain DVKVTQSSRYLVKRTGEKVFLECVQDMDHENMFWYRQDPGLGLRLIYFSYDVKMKEKGDIPEGYSVSREKKERFSLILESASTNQTSMYLCASSLRQGAGELFFGEGSRLTVL.

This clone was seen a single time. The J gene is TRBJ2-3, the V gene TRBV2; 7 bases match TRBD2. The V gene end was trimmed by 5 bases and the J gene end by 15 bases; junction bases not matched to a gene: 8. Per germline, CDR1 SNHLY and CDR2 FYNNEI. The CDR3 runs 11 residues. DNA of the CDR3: TGTGCCAGCAGTTATGGGACTACCGCTTATTTT. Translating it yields CASSYGTTAYF. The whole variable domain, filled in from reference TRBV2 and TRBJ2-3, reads EPEVTQTPSHQVTQMGQEVILRCVPISNHLYFYWYRQILGQKVEFLVSFYNNEISEKSEIFDDQFSVERPDGSNFTLKIRSTKLEDSAMYFCASSYGTTAYFGPGTRLTVL.

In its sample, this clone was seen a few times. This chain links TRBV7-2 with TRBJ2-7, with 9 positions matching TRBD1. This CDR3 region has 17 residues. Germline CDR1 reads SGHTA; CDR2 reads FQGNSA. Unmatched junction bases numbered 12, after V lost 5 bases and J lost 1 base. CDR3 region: CASSQLWDREGSYEQYF. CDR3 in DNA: TGTGCCAGCAGCCAGTTGTGGGACAGGGAAGGGTCCTACGAGCAGTACTTC.

The CDR3 spells CATSSWGSTIYF. For the CDR3, the DNA is TGTGCCACCAGCTCTTGGGGGAGCACCATATATTTT. This chain connects TRBV15 to TRBJ1-3; a weak D match, TRBD1 (5 bases). The CDR3 sequence is 12 residues long. Germline V lookup: CDR1 LNHNV, CDR2 YYDKDF (reference sequence). V gave up 5 bases and J gave up 9 bases, with 11 bases separating them.

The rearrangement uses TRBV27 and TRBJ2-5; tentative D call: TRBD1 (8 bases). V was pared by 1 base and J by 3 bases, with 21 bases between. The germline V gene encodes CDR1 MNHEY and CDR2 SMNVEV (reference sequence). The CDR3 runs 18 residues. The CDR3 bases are TGTGCCAGCAGTTTATGGCCCAGGGGGCGCCGGGGGGAAGAGACCCAGTACTTC. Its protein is CASSLWPRGRRGEETQYF.

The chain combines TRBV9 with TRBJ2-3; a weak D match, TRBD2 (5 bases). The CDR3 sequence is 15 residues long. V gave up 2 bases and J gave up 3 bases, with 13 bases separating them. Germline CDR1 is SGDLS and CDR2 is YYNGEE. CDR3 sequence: CASSVRGPITDTQYF. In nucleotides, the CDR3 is TGTGCCAGCAGCGTTAGAGGGCCTATAACAGATACGCAGTATTTT.

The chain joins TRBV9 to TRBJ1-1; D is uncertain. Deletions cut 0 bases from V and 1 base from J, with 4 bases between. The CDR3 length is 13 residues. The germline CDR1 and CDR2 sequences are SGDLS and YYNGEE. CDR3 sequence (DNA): TGTGCCAGCAGCGTAGGGTCGAACACTGAAGCTTTCTTT. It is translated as CASSVGSNTEAFF.

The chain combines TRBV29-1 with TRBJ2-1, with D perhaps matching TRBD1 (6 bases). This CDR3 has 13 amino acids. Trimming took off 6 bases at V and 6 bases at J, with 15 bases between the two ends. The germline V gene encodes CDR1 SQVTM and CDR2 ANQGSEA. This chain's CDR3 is CSVSRQVGNEQFF. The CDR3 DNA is TGCAGCGTATCGAGACAGGTTGGCAATGAGCAGTTCTTC.

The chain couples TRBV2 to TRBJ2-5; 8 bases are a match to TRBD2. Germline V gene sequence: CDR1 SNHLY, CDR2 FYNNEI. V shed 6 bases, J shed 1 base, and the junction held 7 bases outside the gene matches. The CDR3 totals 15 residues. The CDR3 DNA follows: TGTGCCAGCAGACGGGGGGGGAGGACCCAAGAGACCCAGTACTTC. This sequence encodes CASRRGGRTQETQYF.